The 5 T cell receptor beta chains given below trace back to one sample, sequenced in a study of blood T cell repertoires in COVID-19. Some clones are missing from TCRdb's copy, which holds only in-frame ones; the method was immunoSEQ multiplex PCR. The sample has fewer than 200,000 clones; almost 80% are singletons. The sequenced sample consisted of PBMCs or T cells enriched from blood (not recorded which). The receptors here all came from a woman aged 50 to 65 who had recovered from COVID-19.

V usage is TRBV5-5 and J usage is TRBJ2-7; 9 positions match TRBD1. Germline loops: CDR1 SGHKS, CDR2 YYEKEE (reference sequence). The trim removed 4 bases at V and 4 bases at J, leaving 6 bases unmatched. This CDR3 comprises 14 residues. The CDR3 reads CASSRDRDSYEQYF. DNA for the CDR3: TGTGCCAGCAGCCGGGACAGGGACTCGTACGAGCAGTACTTC.

The chain is built from TRBV5-1 and TRBJ1-4, with a weak D call TRBD1 (5 bases). Germline assignment: CDR1 SGHRS and CDR2 YFSETQ. The length of the CDR3 is 15 residues. Trimming left V 0 bases short and J 6 bases short, with 12 bases between. CDR3: CASSLASREDEKLFF. The CDR3, as DNA: TGCGCCAGCAGCTTGGCCTCCAGGGAGGATGAAAAACTGTTTTTT.

In DNA form, the CDR3 reads TGTGCCACCAGTGATGGGGGGGATGATCAGCCCCAGCATTTT. It specifies CATSDGGDDQPQHF. The chain links TRBV24-1 to TRBJ1-5; a weak D match, TRBD1 (5 bases). In germline, CDR1 is KGHDR, CDR2 SFDVKD. Trimming stripped 3 bases from V and 5 bases from J, with 10 bases between. This CDR3 is 14 amino acids long.

The chain recombines TRBV11-2 with TRBJ2-2, with TRBD1 matching 8 bases. V shed 5 bases, J shed 1 base, and the junction held 9 bases outside the gene matches. This CDR3 region has 17 residues. Germline loops: CDR1 SGHAT, CDR2 FQNNGV. The CDR3 nucleotides read TGTGCCAGCAGCCTTGGGCCAGGGACAGGGAACACCGGGGAGCTGTTTTTT. This translates into CASSLGPGTGNTGELFF.

The V and J genes are TRBV6-5 and TRBJ2-5; 15 positions agree with TRBD2. This CDR3 contains 16 residues. CDR1 is MNHEY, CDR2 SVGAGI, per germline. Unmatched junction bases numbered 2, after V lost 2 bases and J lost 4 bases. The CDR3 DNA reads TGTGCCAGCAGTTACGGACTAGCGGGGGGGGCAGAGACCCAGTACTTC. It codes for CASSYGLAGGAETQYF.